This T cell receptor (beta chain) was profiled in a study of graft-versus-host responses after intestinal transplantation. Study background: Recipients had multivisceral, liver-intestinal, or isolated intestinal transplants. Anti-thymocyte globulin was used for induction in all recipients, who then took tacrolimus and steroids for 2 to 4 years. Study-wide points: Analysis identified GvH clones in recipient marrow, with some appearing first in ileum or blood.

The assay was immunoSEQ multiplex PCR, and TCRdb's table has in-frame clones only and misses some. The data hold about 9,200 clones, with around 91% observed a single time. The CDR3 consists of 15 residues. Germline V gene sequence: CDR1 SGHRS, CDR2 YFSETQ. V lost 4 bases, J lost 5 bases, and 8 bases stayed unmatched. This clone has just a few counts. Its antigen is still unknown. The clonotype comes from a human patient who received an intestinal transplant, so some T cells may come from the graft donor. Sequenced material: PBMCs, taken roughly 43 days after intestinal transplant. The rearrangement joins TRBV5-1 to TRBJ1-2; TRBD1 matches at 10 bases. The CDR3 reads CASSLTGTGEYGYTF. In nucleotides, the CDR3 is TGCGCCAGCAGCCTAACCGGGACAGGGGAATATGGCTACACCTTC.